The 23 T cell receptor beta chains reported below all come from one sample, sequenced in a study of blood T cell repertoires in COVID-19 (dated by TCRdb to about 2020). Library construction relied on the immunoSEQ multiplex PCR assay. As stored in TCRdb, this immuneACCESS dataset retains in-frame rearrangements with V and J assigned. A fraction of the clones does not appear; measured against another copy, unresolved V genes explain less than half of the discrepancy, and the remainder lacks a known reason. The sample data list about 230,000 clones, and over 80% of these were observed just once. Just over 2.5% of the sample belongs to the ten largest clones. The sequencing sample was made of peripheral blood. Receptor source: a woman in her seventies with active or convalescent COVID-19.

This chain uses TRBV5-1 with TRBJ2-5; TRBD2 is a possible D gene (5 bases). V was pared by 0 bases and J by 5 bases, with 17 bases between. Germline CDR1 and CDR2: SGHRS and YFSETQ. This CDR3 has 16 residues. Here the CDR3 reads CASSLAPVEGAETQYF. The CDR3 bases are TGCGCCAGCAGCTTGGCCCCGGTAGAGGGCGCGGAGACCCAGTACTTC.

The chain links TRBV5-1 to TRBJ1-2, with 8 bases aligning to TRBD1. This CDR3 comprises 14 residues. Germline values: CDR1 SGHRS, CDR2 YFSETQ. The V and J ends lost 3 bases and 3 bases, in that order; junction bases with no gene match: 4. As DNA, the CDR3 is TGCGCCAGCAGCTCGGGACAGGATGACTATGGCTACACCTTC. It encodes CASSSGQDDYGYTF.

V and J are TRBV5-4 and TRBJ1-4, with TRBD1 matching over 7 bases. Germline V gene sequence: CDR1 SGHNT, CDR2 YYREEE (reference sequence). This CDR3 contains 14 residues. V shed 4 bases, J shed 8 bases, and the junction held 8 bases outside the gene matches. The CDR3 DNA reads as TGTGCCAGCAGCCCCGGACAGGTTCGGGAAAAACTGTTTTTT. It yields the protein CASSPGQVREKLFF.

This clone was observed a handful of times. The chain couples TRBV11-3 to TRBJ1-1; 11 bases agree with TRBD1. The trim removed 1 base at V and 8 bases at J, leaving 3 bases unmatched. The V gene's germline CDR1 is SGHNT and CDR2 YENEEA. This CDR3 has 14 residues. Written as DNA, the CDR3 is TGTGCCAGCAGCTTAGGCGGGACAGGGGGAGAAGCTTTCTTT. Translation: CASSLGGTGGEAFF.

The chain carries TRBV27 and TRBJ2-6; D might be TRBD1 (6 bases). In germline, CDR1 is MNHEY, CDR2 SMNVEV (reference sequence). Trimming cost V 6 bases and J 2 bases, with 17 bases left between them. The CDR3 spans 17 residues. CDR3: CASSLRGNRAGANVLTF. The CDR3 coding sequence is TGTGCCAGCAGCCTTAGGGGTAACAGGGCTGGGGCCAACGTCCTGACTTTC.

V usage is TRBV4-1 and J usage is TRBJ2-1, with 7 bases identical to TRBD1. The CDR3 extends over 18 amino acids. Losses at the gene ends were 0 bases for V and 2 bases for J; bases not matched to a gene: 10. The germline V gene has CDR1 MGHRA and CDR2 YSYEKL. The CDR3 coding sequence is TGCGCCAGCAGCCAAGATTTCTCGCGACAGGGTCCCTACAATGAGCAGTTCTTC. Protein product: CASSQDFSRQGPYNEQFF.

The gene calls are TRBV28 and TRBJ2-7, with 10 bases fitting TRBD1. Germline assignment: CDR1 MDHEN and CDR2 SYDVKM. V was pared by 1 base and J by 5 bases, with 5 bases of the junction left unmatched. There are 15 residues in the CDR3. The CDR3, as DNA: TGTGCCAGCAGTTTATTAACCGGGACAGGGGACGAGCAGTACTTC. Translation gives CASSLLTGTGDEQYF.

J is TRBJ2-7 and V is TRBV4-2; D call uncertain. V dropped 0 bases and J dropped 0 bases, with 15 bases sitting between them. Germline V gives CDR1 LGHNA, CDR2 YNFKEQ. The CDR3 is 17 amino acids. In DNA, the CDR3 is TGTGCCAGCAGCCAAGAGGCCAGCCACTACTCCTCCTACGAGCAGTACTTC. This encodes CASSQEASHYSSYEQYF.

V gene TRBV2 combines with J gene TRBJ1-4, with D perhaps TRBD1 (6 bases). V was cut by 5 bases and J by 4 bases, with 8 bases left in between. In germline, CDR1 is SNHLY, CDR2 FYNNEI. The CDR3 loop spans 13 amino acids. CDR3 in amino acids: CASSRTVNEKLFF. The CDR3 DNA reads as TGTGCCAGCAGTCGGACAGTTAATGAAAAACTGTTTTTT. The full variable domain, its missing parts supplied by reference TRBV2 and TRBJ1-4, is EPEVTQTPSHQVTQMGQEVILRCVPISNHLYFYWYRQILGQKVEFLVSFYNNEISEKSEIFDDQFSVERPDGSNFTLKIRSTKLEDSAMYFCASSRTVNEKLFFGSGTQLSVL.

The rearrangement joins TRBV6-5 to TRBJ2-3, with TRBD2 identical over 9 bases. With V trimmed by 6 bases and J by 3 bases, 7 bases remained unmatched. CDR3 length equals 15 residues. The germline gives CDR1 MNHEY, CDR2 SVGAGI. CDR3 protein: CASRVAGEGTDTQYF. DNA of the CDR3: TGTGCCAGCAGGGTAGCGGGAGAGGGAACAGATACGCAGTATTTT.

This chain uses TRBV7-3 with TRBJ2-1, with D possibly being TRBD2 (6 bases). CDR1 is SGHTA and CDR2 is FQGTGA in the germline V gene. CDR3 length: 15 amino acids. V was clipped by 5 bases and J by 2 bases, with 13 bases between them. In nucleotides, the CDR3 is TGTGCCAGCAGCCCCATTGGCGGGACCTACAATGAGCAGTTCTTC. Translation gives CASSPIGGTYNEQFF.

The CDR3 loop is CASSVSEAFF. The CDR3 coding sequence is TGTGCCAGCAGTGTATCTGAAGCTTTCTTT. The chain is built from TRBV2 and TRBJ1-1; no definite D call. V lost 4 bases to trimming and J lost 6 bases, with 3 bases between them. The germline V gene has CDR1 SNHLY and CDR2 FYNNEI. CDR3 length: 10 residues.

The genes are TRBV4-1 and TRBJ1-1; tentatively, D is TRBD1 (6 bases). CDR3 length: 14 residues. Germline values: CDR1 MGHRA, CDR2 YSYEKL. V lost 5 bases to trimming and J lost 5 bases, with 15 bases between them. The DNA for the CDR3 is TGCGCCAGCAGCGGCCCGCTAAGGGGGACTGAAGCTTTCTTT. Translation gives CASSGPLRGTEAFF.

The CDR3 nucleotides are TGTGCCACCAGTGATCGATCAGCAGGACAGGGAAGAAATGAGCAGTTCTTC. Translating it yields CATSDRSAGQGRNEQFF. This chain links TRBV24-1 with TRBJ2-1, with 8 bases aligning to TRBD1. V lost 3 bases and J lost 7; bases outside the gene matches: 13. The CDR3 runs 17 residues. CDR1 and CDR2 (germline): KGHDR, SFDVKD.

The gene calls are TRBV29-1 and TRBJ2-2; 10 bases map to TRBD1. The ends lost 6 bases at V and 5 bases at J; junction bases unmatched: 6. This CDR3 region has 14 residues. CDR1 and CDR2 from the germline V gene are SQVTM and ANQGSEA. CDR3 residues: CSVLDRGSTGELFF. In DNA form, the CDR3 reads TGCAGCGTCCTGGACAGGGGGTCAACCGGGGAGCTGTTTTTT.

This clone was seen a single time. The rearrangement uses TRBV7-9 and TRBJ1-2; maybe TRBD1 (5 bases). The germline V gene has CDR1 SEHNR and CDR2 FQNEAQ (reference sequence). CDR3 length: 14 amino acids. V dropped 5 bases and J dropped 4 bases, with 14 bases sitting between them. Here the CDR3 reads CASSPQGLVYGYTF. CDR3 DNA: TGTGCCAGCAGCCCTCAGGGACTCGTCTATGGCTACACCTTC. Together with reference TRBV7-9 and TRBJ1-2, the CDR3 gives the full variable domain: DTGVSQNPRHKITKRGQNVTFRCDPISEHNRLYWYRQTLGQGPEFLTYFQNEAQLEKSRLLSDRFSAERPKGSFSTLEIQRTEQGDSAMYLCASSPQGLVYGYTFGSGTRLTVV.

This clone was seen more than once but under ten times. This chain uses TRBV4-1 with TRBJ2-2; TRBD2 might be the D (6 bases). The CDR3 is 15 amino acids. Germline CDR1 and CDR2: MGHRA and YSYEKL. V lost 3 bases, J lost 7 bases, and 15 bases lay in between. This chain's CDR3 is CASSHPPGVHGELFF. For the CDR3, the DNA is TGCGCCAGCAGCCACCCCCCGGGGGTTCACGGGGAGCTGTTTTTT.

This clone was observed once. The chain links TRBV7-6 to TRBJ2-7, with TRBD1 identical over 9 bases. The CDR3 consists of 15 residues. J gave up 0 bases and V 4 bases, and 4 bases lay outside the gene matches. Looked up from germline, CDR1 is SGHVS and CDR2 is FNYEAQ. CDR3 sequence reads: CASSSGTGNSYEQYF. Written as DNA, the CDR3 is TGTGCCAGCAGCTCCGGGACAGGGAACTCCTACGAGCAGTACTTC.

The V call is TRBV18, the J call TRBJ1-1, with no clear D. Germline loops: CDR1 KGHSH, CDR2 LQKENI. V dropped 2 bases and J dropped 0 bases, with 7 bases sitting between them. The CDR3 length is 14 residues. The CDR3 sequence: CASSPVAMNTEAFF. DNA of the CDR3: TGTGCCAGCTCACCAGTGGCAATGAACACTGAAGCTTTCTTT. The full variable domain, rest sourced from reference TRBV18 and TRBJ1-1, is NAGVMQNPRHLVRRRGQEARLRCSPMKGHSHVYWYRQLPEEGLKFMVYLQKENIIDESGMPKERFSAEFPKEGPSILRIQQVVRGDSAAYFCASSPVAMNTEAFFGQGTRLTVV.

The rearrangement uses TRBV27 and TRBJ2-3, with a tentative D call TRBD1 (5 bases). Germline CDR1 MNHEY, CDR2 SMNVEV (reference sequence). This CDR3 has 14 residues. V gave up 3 bases and J gave up 0 bases, with 7 bases separating them. The CDR3, as DNA: TGTGCCAGCAGTTTGGCAGGGAGCACAGATACGCAGTATTTT. It yields the protein CASSLAGSTDTQYF.

The chain is built from TRBV5-1 and TRBJ2-5, with no clear D. Trimming took 0 bases from V and 5 from J, leaving 5 bases between them. The CDR3 contains 12 residues. CDR1 and CDR2 from the germline V gene are SGHRS and YFSETQ. For the CDR3, the DNA is TGCGCCAGCAGCTTGGACGGGGAGACCCAGTACTTC. It translates to CASSLDGETQYF.

The genes are TRBV7-9 and TRBJ2-7; 8 positions match TRBD1. V was clipped by 8 bases and J by 3 bases; unmatched bases: 12. CDR1 is SEHNR, CDR2 FQNEAQ, per germline (reference sequence). CDR3 length: 15 amino acids. The CDR3 region is CASGHRGNQNYEQYF. The CDR3 DNA is TGTGCCAGCGGTCACAGGGGGAACCAAAACTACGAGCAGTACTTC.

The J gene is TRBJ2-7, the V gene TRBV5-1; 10 bases agree with TRBD2. Germline V gene sequence: CDR1 SGHRS, CDR2 YFSETQ. The CDR3 is 16 residues long. The V segment lost 0 bases and the J segment 4 bases; nucleotides outside the gene matches: 7. CDR3: CASSLDPSGSTYEQYF. The CDR3 nucleotides are TGCGCCAGCAGCTTGGACCCTAGCGGGAGTACGTACGAGCAGTACTTC. Filled out from reference TRBV5-1 and TRBJ2-7, the complete variable domain reads KAGVTQTPRYLIKTRGQQVTLSCSPISGHRSVSWYQQTPGQGLQFLFEYFSETQRNKGNFPGRFSGRQFSNSRSEMNVSTLELGDSALYLCASSLDPSGSTYEQYFGPGTRLTVT.